Only a few counts were recorded for the clone carrying this T cell receptor beta chain. The antigen remains undetermined. Molecules of cDNA were individually given unique molecular identifiers that were attached to them. TCRdb reprocessed the 5' RACE reads with MiXCR, giving one entry per CDR3 protein. The sample lists about 59,000 distinct CDR3 sequences, about 12% occurring once. This CDR3 is 16 amino acids long. V was pared by 2 bases and J by 4 bases, with 7 bases of the junction left unmatched. Germline lookup yields CDR1 SGHTA and CDR2 FQGTGA. These data originate in a study of early T cells in non-severe SARS-CoV-2 infection. General study points: Matching results from VDJdb favored anti-spike CD8 responses, leaving private and CD4 specificities undetected.

This TCR was sampled from an adult who was a healthcare worker with PCR-confirmed SARS-CoV-2 infection or an uninfected control (not recorded which). Here the sequenced sample was whole blood, taken at baseline. The chain combines TRBV7-3 with TRBJ2-1, with 8 bases lining up with TRBD2. Here the CDR3 reads CASSLRFSGDYNEQFF. The DNA for the CDR3 is TGTGCCAGCAGCTTACGTTTTAGCGGGGATTACAATGAGCAGTTCTTC.